This TCR beta chain was observed in a study of T cell repertoires in cytomegalovirus infection. TCRdb ran MiXCR on the reads and lists one entry per CDR3 protein. The table lists just under 300,000 distinct CDR3 sequences, roughly a tenth of them singletons. This clonotype was detected ten times or more. V shed 5 bases and J shed 6 bases, with 11 bases lying between them. Germline V CDR1 and CDR2: SGHVS, FQNEAQ. The CDR3 totals 13 residues. V and J are TRBV7-8 and TRBJ2-1, with D possibly matching TRBD2 (6 bases). Sequenced sample: PBMCs. This receptor was identified in a human donor in good health (CMV status not recorded). Some clones in this sample may be carry-over from other donors' samples. The CDR3 loop is CASSPGLPNEQFF. The CDR3 DNA is TGTGCCAGCAGCCCCGGACTACCCAATGAGCAGTTCTTC.